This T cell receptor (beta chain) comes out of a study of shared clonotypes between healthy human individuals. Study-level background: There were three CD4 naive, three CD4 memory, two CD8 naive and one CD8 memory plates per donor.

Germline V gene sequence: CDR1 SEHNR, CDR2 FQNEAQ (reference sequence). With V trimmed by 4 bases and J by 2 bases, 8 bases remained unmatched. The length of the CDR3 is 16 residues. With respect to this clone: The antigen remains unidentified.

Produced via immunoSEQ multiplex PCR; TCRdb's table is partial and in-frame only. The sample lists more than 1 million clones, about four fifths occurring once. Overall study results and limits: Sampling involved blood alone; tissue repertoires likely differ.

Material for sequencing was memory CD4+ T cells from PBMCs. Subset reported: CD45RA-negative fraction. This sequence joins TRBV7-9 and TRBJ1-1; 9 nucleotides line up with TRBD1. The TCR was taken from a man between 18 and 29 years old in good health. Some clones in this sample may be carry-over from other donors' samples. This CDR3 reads CASSYRTGALNTEAFF. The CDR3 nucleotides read TGTGCCAGCAGCTACCGGACAGGGGCGCTAAACACTGAAGCTTTCTTT.